One sample yielded the 8 T cell receptor beta chains listed below, sequenced in a study of read filtering for tumor transcriptome and immune sequencing. Molecular barcoded adaptors covering alpha/delta and beta/gamma chains were used on around 400 ng RNA. MiXCR was run by TCRdb on the reads, yielding one entry per CDR3 protein. Seen here are about 86,000 distinct CDR3 sequences, roughly an eighth observed once, and the top ten hold 15%. Sample: a population of CD138-negative cells sorted from bone marrow. The receptors shown here come from a donor at least 40 years old with multiple myeloma.

This clonotype came up many times. V usage is TRBV7-2 and J usage is TRBJ2-3, with D unclear. Germline assignment: CDR1 SGHTA and CDR2 FQGNSA. The CDR3 contains 11 residues. Trimming shortened V by 0 bases and J by 5 bases, and 0 bases separated the two germline ends. The CDR3 DNA is TGTGCCAGCAGCTTAGCAGATACGCAGTATTTT. Translation: CASSLADTQYF. Together with reference TRBV7-2 and TRBJ2-3, the CDR3 gives the full variable domain: GAGVSQSPSNKVTEKGKDVELRCDPISGHTALYWYRQSLGQGLEFLIYFQGNSAPDKSGLPSDRFSAERTGGSVSTLTIQRTQQEDSAVYLCASSLADTQYFGPGTRLTVL.

This clonotype has a handful of counts. J is TRBJ2-4 and V is TRBV19, with D unresolved. Germline loops: CDR1 LNHDA, CDR2 SQIVND (reference sequence). V was clipped by 1 base and J by 13 bases, with 14 bases between them. The CDR3 length is 13 residues. Written as DNA, the CDR3 is TGTGCCAGTAGTATAGGAGAGTCGGGCACCCAGTACTTC. It encodes CASSIGESGTQYF.

At least ten counts were recorded for this clonotype. The J gene is TRBJ2-1, the V gene TRBV25-1; D may be TRBD2 (5 bases). V lost 0 bases to trimming and J lost 9 bases, with 12 bases between them. The germline V gene encodes CDR1 MGHDK and CDR2 SYGVNS. This CDR3 spans 14 amino acids. The CDR3 protein is CASSEYKRQAEQFF. CDR3 bases: TGTGCCAGCAGTGAATATAAGCGGCAGGCTGAGCAGTTCTTC.

The table lists this clonotype with many counts. The chain joins TRBV7-8 to TRBJ2-1; tentatively, D is TRBD1 (5 bases). Germline-derived CDR1 and CDR2 are SGHVS and FQNEAQ. V lost 7 bases and J lost 5, with 18 bases in between. This CDR3 spans 15 amino acids. CDR3 region: CASKVWQGSHNEQFF. The CDR3 bases are TGTGCCAGCAAAGTTTGGCAGGGATCCCACAATGAGCAGTTCTTC.

This clonotype was seen ten or more times. This chain connects TRBV18 to TRBJ2-3; TRBD2 is a possible D gene (5 bases). This CDR3 is 16 amino acids long. V lost 3 bases, J lost 0 bases, and 13 bases lay in between. Germline V gives CDR1 KGHSH, CDR2 LQKENI. The CDR3 reads CASSPPSGISTDTQYF. DNA of the CDR3: TGTGCCAGCTCACCTCCTTCGGGGATCAGCACAGATACGCAGTATTTT.

Note on this clonotype: Since a far larger clone is one base different, this is likely a read error. The CDR3 DNA is TGTGCCAGCAGTTTAGACAGGGGGCACTGCAATGAGCAGTTCTTC. As protein: CASSLDRGHCNEQFF. The chain carries TRBV12-3 or TRBV12-4 and TRBJ2-1, with 9 nucleotides matching TRBD1. After removal of 1 base from V and 6 bases from J, the junction contained 4 bases not matched to a gene. The CDR3 totals 15 residues.

This clonotype occurred many times. The chain uses TRBV12-5 and TRBJ1-1; possibly TRBD1 for D (6 bases). This CDR3 has 14 residues. In germline, CDR1 is LGHNT, CDR2 FRNRAP. The germline V and J ends were trimmed by 7 bases and 2 bases, with 14 bases remaining between them. The CDR3 region is CASVRQVVNTEAFF. The DNA for the CDR3 is TGTGCTAGTGTTAGACAGGTCGTTAACACTGAAGCTTTCTTT.

Many counts were recorded for this clonotype. This CDR3 is CSARDLLGLATDTQYF. CDR3 DNA: TGCAGTGCTAGAGATCTCTTGGGACTAGCAACAGATACGCAGTATTTT. The chain combines TRBV20-1 with TRBJ2-3; the match to TRBD2 covers 9 bases. Trimming cost V 0 bases and J 3 bases; bases outside gene matches: 7. Germline V lookup: CDR1 DFQATT, CDR2 SNEGSKA (reference sequence). This CDR3 comprises 16 residues.